The TCR beta chain described here comes from a study of blood T cell repertoires in COVID-19 (dated by TCRdb to 2020 to 2022). As for the study more broadly: Samples covering the acute and convalescent phases of COVID-19 were provided by collaborators in the United States, Italy and Spain. The samples were drawn from two sources: the first 160 participants of the ongoing ImmuneRACE study, and 1,000 to 1,500 subjects contributed by 6 global collaborators. The repertoires were released in a freely available public database intended as a resource for research on the immune response to SARS-CoV-2. Where HLA class I and class II types were available, the types were taken from metadata supplied by the sample provider, not from assay-based typing. Deeply sampled blood TCRbeta repertoires from subjects exposed to, actively infected with, or recovered from COVID-19 were included in the dataset. The sample metadata nearly always contained a de-identified subject ID, COVID-19 status, age in years and sex. The prospective study material was composed of cDNA or gDNA derived from T cells, B-cell-depleted T cells, or PBMCs.

Whole blood was collected in K2EDTA tubes by collaborating institutions according to the institutions' own protocols. For TCRbeta analysis, collaborators shipped samples as frozen whole blood, isolated PBMCs, or DNA extracted from either of those sample types. Broader findings and caveats from the paper: The quantity of clinical and demographic metadata differed by source and by participant and was supplied without curation.

Looking up the germline V gene yields CDR1 MDHEN and CDR2 SYDVKM. Its CDR3 holds 15 amino acids, cysteine through phenylalanine. The retained sequence is limited to the CDR3, 45 bases, with the frame set at the first base. The V end gives up 6 bases and the J end 2 bases, leaving 6 bases in the junction not matched to a gene. TCRbeta CDR3 regions were amplified from genomic DNA using the immunoSEQ Assay, a bias-controlled multiplex PCR. The study's own analysis went as follows. Nucleated cell counts per sample were estimated from amplification of reference gene primers within the assay. To quantify the absolute abundance of each unique TCRbeta CDR3 rearrangement, sequence reads were collapsed and filtered. For each sample, productive Simpson clonality was calculated as the square root of Simpson's diversity index across productive rearrangements. The table was pulled from immuneACCESS by TCRdb, which kept in-frame rearrangements only. Such tables lose some clones; where checked, under half of the loss comes from unresolved V genes, and the rest has no known cause. The V and J calls and the clone size are those of that table, but D and trimming were determined from the DNA. The table for this sample lists a few hundred thousand clones; 80% to 90% of them were counted only once. The top ten clonotypes cover around 1.2% of the sample.

As regards this clone: The antigen it recognizes is unknown. Per-base quality was not reported, and no clone a single base away is much larger than it.

The sample consisted of peripheral blood. This sequence uses TRBV28 and TRBJ1-4; 7 middle bases align to TRBD1. This receptor was obtained from a woman aged 50 to 60 with acute or convalescent COVID-19. The CDR3 protein is CASSLGGRTNEKLFF. The sequence in DNA is TGTGCCAGCAGCCTAGGGGGCAGGACTAATGAAAAACTGTTTTTT.